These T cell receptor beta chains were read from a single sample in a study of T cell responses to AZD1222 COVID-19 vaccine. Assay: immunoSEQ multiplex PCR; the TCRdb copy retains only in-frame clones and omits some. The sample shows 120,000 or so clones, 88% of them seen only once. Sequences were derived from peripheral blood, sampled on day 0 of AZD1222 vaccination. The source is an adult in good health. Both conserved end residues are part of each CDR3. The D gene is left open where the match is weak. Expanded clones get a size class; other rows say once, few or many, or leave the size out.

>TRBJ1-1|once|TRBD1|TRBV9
TGTGCCAGCAGCCCACAGACAGGGTCAGATACTGAAGCTTTCTTT
CASSPQTGSDTEAFF
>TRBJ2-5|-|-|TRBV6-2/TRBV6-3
TGTGCCAGCAGTTACTCGATCGGAGACCAAGAGACCCAGTACTTC
CASSYSIGDQETQYF
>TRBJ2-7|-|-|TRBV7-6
TGTGCCAGCAGCCCGGCGGGGGGCAGGGGGGACTACGAGCAGTACTTC
CASSPAGGRGDYEQYF
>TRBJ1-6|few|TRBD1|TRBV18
TGTGCCAGCTCACCCGGGACAGGGAGGTCGGGACCCCTCCACTTT
CASSPGTGRSGPLHF
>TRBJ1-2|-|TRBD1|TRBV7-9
TGTGCCAGCAGCCCGAGACAGGGCAATGGCTACACCTTC
CASSPRQGNGYTF
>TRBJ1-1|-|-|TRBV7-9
TGTGCCAGCAGTCAAGGACAGAGCGAAGCTTTCTTT
CASSQGQSEAFF
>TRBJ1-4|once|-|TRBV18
TGTGCCAGCTCACCCGTAGGAGAAAAACTGTTTTTT
CASSPVGEKLFF
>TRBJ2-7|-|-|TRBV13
TGTGCCAGCAGCGCACAGGGAGGCGAGCAGTACTTC
CASSAQGGEQYF
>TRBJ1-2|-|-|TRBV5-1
TGCGCCAGCAGCAGACTAGGGGATGGCTACACCTTC
CASSRLGDGYTF
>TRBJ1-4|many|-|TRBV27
TGTGCCAGCAGTCCCTGGGACACACGCTTCGAACTGTTTTTT
CASSPWDTRFELFF
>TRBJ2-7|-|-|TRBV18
TGTGCCAGCTCACCGACCTACGAGCAGTACTTC
CASSPTYEQYF
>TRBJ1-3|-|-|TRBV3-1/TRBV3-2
TGTGCCAGCAGCCAAAGAGAGGGGCTTGGAAACACCATATATTTT
CASSQREGLGNTIYF
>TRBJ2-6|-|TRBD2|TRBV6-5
TGTGCCAGCACCCCGGGGGGCTCTGGGGCCAACGTCCTGACTTTC
CASTPGGSGANVLTF
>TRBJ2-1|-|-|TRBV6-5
TGTGCCAGCAAATGGAGCGATGAGCAGTTCTTC
CASKWSDEQFF
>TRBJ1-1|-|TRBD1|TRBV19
TGTGCCAGTAGTATTGCAGGGGGTGTTGCTTTCTTT
CASSIAGGVAFF
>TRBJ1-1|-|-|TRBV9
TGTGCCAGCAGCTTGACAGGTAACACTGAAGCTTTCTTT
CASSLTGNTEAFF
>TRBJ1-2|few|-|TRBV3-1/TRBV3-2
TGTGCCAGCAGCCCTGGCTGGTATGGCTACACCTTC
CASSPGWYGYTF
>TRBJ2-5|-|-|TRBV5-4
TGTGCCAGCAGCTTGACACAGGGAGTAGGGGAGACCCAGTACTTC
CASSLTQGVGETQYF
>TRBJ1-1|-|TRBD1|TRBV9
TGTGCCAGCAGCCTCTACCCCACCCCCCGGGACAGCACTGAAGCTTTCTTT
CASSLYPTPRDSTEAFF
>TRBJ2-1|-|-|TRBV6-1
TGTGCCAGCAGTGAGGTTCATGGGGCAGGTGGCTTAAGGTCCTACAATGAGCAGTTCTTC
CASSEVHGAGGLRSYNEQFF
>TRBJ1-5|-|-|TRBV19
TGTGCCAGTAGTATAGCCCGGCAGGCGGGGAGTCAGCCCCAGCATTTT
CASSIARQAGSQPQHF
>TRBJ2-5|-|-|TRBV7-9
TGTGCCAGCAGAAACAGGGACCTAGAGACCCAGTACTTC
CASRNRDLETQYF
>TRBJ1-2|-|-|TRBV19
TGTGCCAGCGGCAGGGACAATAACTATGGCTACACCTTC
CASGRDNNYGYTF
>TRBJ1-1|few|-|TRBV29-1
TGCAGCTCTGGTACCGGAGTCGGTGAAGCTTTCTTT
CSSGTGVGEAFF
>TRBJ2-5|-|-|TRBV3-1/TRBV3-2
TGTGCCAGCAGCCAAGGGCTTCTAGCGCACCAAGAGACCCAGTACTTC
CASSQGLLAHQETQYF
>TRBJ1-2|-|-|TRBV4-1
TGCGCCAGCAAGGCTAGGGACTATGGCTACACCTTC
CASKARDYGYTF
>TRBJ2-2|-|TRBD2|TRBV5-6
TGTGCCAGCACCCGGCGGGGGGCCCCCGGGGAGCTGTTTTTT
CASTRRGAPGELFF
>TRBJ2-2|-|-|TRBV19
TGTGCCAGTAGTATAGGTCGGGGGGAGCTGTTTTTT
CASSIGRGELFF
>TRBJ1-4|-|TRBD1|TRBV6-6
TGTGCCAGCAGTTACTGGCAGGGGGCGGAAAAACTGTTTTTT
CASSYWQGAEKLFF
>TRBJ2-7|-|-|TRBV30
TGTGCCTGGAGTGTAGGCAGTACGGCCTACGAGCAGTACTTC
CAWSVGSTAYEQYF
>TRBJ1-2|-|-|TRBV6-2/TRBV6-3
TGTGCCAGCAGTTACCCAAGGGACACTCCGAAGGATGCCTATGGCTACACCTTC
CASSYPRDTPKDAYGYTF
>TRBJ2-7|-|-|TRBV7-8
TGTGCCAGCAGCTTAGGAACGGGTCCAAGGGAGCAGTACTTC
CASSLGTGPREQYF
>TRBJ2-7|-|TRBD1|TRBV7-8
TGTGCCAGCAGTGGGACAGGGAATTACGAGCAGTACTTC
CASSGTGNYEQYF
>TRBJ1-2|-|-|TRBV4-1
TGCGCCAGCAGCCAAGATCCGGGGGATGGCTACACCTTC
CASSQDPGDGYTF
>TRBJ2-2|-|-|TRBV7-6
TGTGCCAGCAGCTTAGTCCCCTCGGCAAAGAACACCGGGGAGCTGTTTTTT
CASSLVPSAKNTGELFF
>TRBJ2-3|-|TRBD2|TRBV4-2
TGTGCCAGCAGCCTGACTGTAGCGGGGGGCCCAGATACGCAGTATTTT
CASSLTVAGGPDTQYF
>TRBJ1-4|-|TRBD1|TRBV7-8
TGTGCCAGCAGCCCAGGGGGCACTAATGAAAAACTGTTTTTT
CASSPGGTNEKLFF
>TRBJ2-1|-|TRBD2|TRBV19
TGTGCCAGTAGTATCAGCGGGAGGGACAATGAGCAGTTCTTC
CASSISGRDNEQFF
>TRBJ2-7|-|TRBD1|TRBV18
TGTGCCAGCTCACCGAACAGAGGGACAGGGGAAGGGGAGCAGTACTTC
CASSPNRGTGEGEQYF
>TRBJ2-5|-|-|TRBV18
TGTGCCAGCTCACTCCTACAGAACCAAGAGACCCAGTACTTC
CASSLLQNQETQYF
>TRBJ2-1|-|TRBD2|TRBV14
TGTGCCAGCAGCTTTAGTCCGGGGACTAGGGCCCGGAGTGAGCAGTTCTTC
CASSFSPGTRARSEQFF
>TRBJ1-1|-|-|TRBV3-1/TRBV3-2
TGTGCCAGCAGCCCAGCGGGACACCTTGAAGCTTTCTTT
CASSPAGHLEAFF